This is a list of T cell receptor beta chains from one sample in a study of T-cell reconstitution after alpha-beta-depleted transplantation in children. TCRdb reprocessed the PCR reads via MiXCR and lists one record per CDR3 protein. The data hold tens of thousands of distinct CDR3 sequences, with around 15% observed a single time. The sequenced sample was PBMCs, mostly from graft donor cells, obtained 180 days after TCRalphabeta/CD19-depleted stem cell transplant. Receptors originate from a male patient between 2 and 10 years old who had a stem cell transplant for acute lymphoblastic leukemia, so the T cells may come from the graft donor. Both conserved end residues are part of each CDR3. Fields, in order: CDR3 DNA, CDR3 protein, D gene, V gene, clone size, J gene. The D gene is left open where the match is weak. Some rows have no size entry. The others give once, few or many, or a class for an expanded clone.

CDR3 DNA: TGTGCCAGCAGCTCCCAACACGGTCAGCCCCAGCATTTT
CDR3 protein: CASSSQHGQPQHF
D gene: -
V gene: TRBV7-9
clone size: few
J gene: TRBJ1-5

CDR3 DNA: TGTGCCAGCAGTTACTCGCGCGGTACACGAAGCTCCTATAATTCACCCCTCCACTTT
CDR3 protein: CASSYSRGTRSSYNSPLHF
D gene: -
V gene: TRBV6-5
clone size: many
J gene: TRBJ1-6

CDR3 DNA: TGTGCCAGCAGCTTTGGGGGGGGGCGGTACGAGCAGTACTTC
CDR3 protein: CASSFGGGRYEQYF
D gene: -
V gene: TRBV2
clone size: -
J gene: TRBJ2-7

CDR3 DNA: TGTGCCAGCAGTTACTCTGGCAGGGGGCAAAATGAGCAGTTTTTC
CDR3 protein: CASSYSGRGQNEQFF
D gene: TRBD1
V gene: TRBV6-5
clone size: -
J gene: TRBJ2-1

CDR3 DNA: TGTGCCACCAGCCCTCAAGAGGCAGGGTTGGATGGCTACACCTTC
CDR3 protein: CATSPQEAGLDGYTF
D gene: -
V gene: TRBV15
clone size: many
J gene: TRBJ1-2

CDR3 DNA: TGTGCCAGCAGCCAAGATTCCGGGGGGGCAGCCTACAATGAGCAGTTCTTC
CDR3 protein: CASSQDSGGAAYNEQFF
D gene: TRBD2
V gene: TRBV3-1
clone size: few
J gene: TRBJ2-1

CDR3 DNA: TGTGCCAGCAGCTCTCGTAACCAAAACACGGGCGAGCAGTACTTC
CDR3 protein: CASSSRNQNTGEQYF
D gene: -
V gene: TRBV7-9
clone size: -
J gene: TRBJ2-7

CDR3 DNA: TGTGCCAGTAGTTGGGACAGGACGAGCGAGCAGTACTTC
CDR3 protein: CASSWDRTSEQYF
D gene: TRBD1
V gene: TRBV19
clone size: -
J gene: TRBJ2-7

CDR3 DNA: TGCAGCGTTGGAGCAGGCCCAAACACTGAAGCTTTCTTT
CDR3 protein: CSVGAGPNTEAFF
D gene: -
V gene: TRBV29-1
clone size: few
J gene: TRBJ1-1

CDR3 DNA: TGTGCCAGCAGTGAATCAGGGAACACTGAAGCTTTCTTT
CDR3 protein: CASSESGNTEAFF
D gene: -
V gene: TRBV25-1
clone size: few
J gene: TRBJ1-1

CDR3 DNA: TGTGCCAGCAGCCAAGAAGGGGCGGAGACCCAGTACTTC
CDR3 protein: CASSQEGAETQYF
D gene: -
V gene: TRBV3-1
clone size: -
J gene: TRBJ2-5

CDR3 DNA: TGTGCCAGCAGCTTGGGGTCACGCTCCTCTGGGGCCAACGTCCTGACTTTC
CDR3 protein: CASSLGSRSSGANVLTF
D gene: -
V gene: TRBV5-4
clone size: few
J gene: TRBJ2-6